The 7 T cell receptor beta chains reported below all come from one sample, sequenced in a study of response to subunit inactivated influenza vaccine. Each CDR3 protein is one row after TCRdb ran MiXCR on the RT-PCR reads. The sample carries some 600,000 distinct CDR3 sequences, around 15% recorded once. The material sequenced was PBMCs from blood, taken 14 to 15 days before vaccination. The receptor source for this set is a man between 45 and 60 years old who received an inactivated influenza vaccine.

In its sample, this clonotype was seen a few times. This sequence joins TRBV18 and TRBJ1-2; 10 nucleotides align to TRBD1. The length of the CDR3 is 16 residues. J gave up 4 bases and V 6 bases, and 11 bases lay outside the gene matches. Germline V gene sequence: CDR1 KGHSH, CDR2 LQKENI. The chain's CDR3 is CASSRVGQGIPYGYTF. The CDR3 DNA follows: TGTGCCAGCTCCCGCGTGGGACAGGGGATACCCTATGGCTACACCTTC.

This clonotype showed up just a few times. J is TRBJ2-1 and V is TRBV4-3; 8 nucleotides line up with TRBD2. The CDR3 loop spans 17 amino acids. Germline-derived CDR1 and CDR2 are LGHNA and YSLEER. Trimming took 0 bases from V and 7 from J; bases not matched to a gene: 11. CDR3 bases: TGCGCCAGCAGCCAAGAACCGCCGGGAGGGCCGCAAAATGAGCAGTTCTTC. Translating gives CASSQEPPGGPQNEQFF.

Notes on this clonotype: It may be a read error: a sequence one base away is much more abundant. The chain combines TRBV6-5 with TRBJ2-1; 9 bases map to TRBD2. Germline V lookup: CDR1 MNHEY, CDR2 SVGAGI. Trimming at V came to 2 bases and at J to 6 bases, leaving 5 bases not matched to a gene. This CDR3 spans 15 amino acids. The CDR3 coding sequence is TGTGCCAGCAGTTACGCTAGCGGGACCTTCAATGAGCAGTTCTTC. Residues: CASSYASGTFNEQFF.

This clonotype was detected only a few times. The chain employs TRBV25-1 and TRBJ1-5; 8 bases match TRBD1. In germline, CDR1 is MGHDK, CDR2 SYGVNS. Trimming took 7 bases from V and 1 from J; bases not matched to a gene: 3. The CDR3 sequence is 14 residues long. The DNA for the CDR3 is TGTGCCAGCATCTGGGACAGGAGCAATCAGCCCCAGCATTTT. Protein sequence: CASIWDRSNQPQHF.

This clonotype has just a few counts. The chain links TRBV16 to TRBJ2-3, with 7 bases that match TRBD1. The CDR3 length is 13 residues. Looked up from germline, CDR1 is KGHSY and CDR2 is FQNENV. J was trimmed by 4 bases and V by 3 bases; bases with no gene match: 1. The CDR3 loop is CASSQTGPDTQYF. Written as DNA, the CDR3 is TGTGCCAGCAGCCAGACAGGGCCAGATACGCAGTATTTT.

The table lists this clonotype with a few counts. V usage is TRBV12-3 or TRBV12-4 and J usage is TRBJ1-3; D is unresolved. The CDR3 spans 15 residues. V lost 5 bases and J lost 0, with 11 bases in between. The CDR3 bases are TGTGCCAGCAGTCAGAGAAGGAGCTCTGGAAACACCATATATTTT. It encodes CASSQRRSSGNTIYF.

This clonotype showed up many times. The V call is TRBV7-9, the J call TRBJ2-5; possibly TRBD1 or TRBD2 for D (5 bases each). CDR3 length: 13 residues. V dropped 3 bases and J dropped 7 bases, with 12 bases sitting between them. Germline V CDR1 and CDR2: SEHNR, FQNEAQ (reference sequence). CDR3 nucleotides: TGTGCCAGCAGCTTGGACCTGAGGGGGACCCAGTACTTC. This gives the protein CASSLDLRGTQYF. Full variable domain (outside the CDR3, taken from reference TRBV7-9 and TRBJ2-5): DTGVSQNPRHKITKRGQNVTFRCDPISEHNRLYWYRQTLGQGPEFLTYFQNEAQLEKSRLLSDRFSAERPKGSFSTLEIQRTEQGDSAMYLCASSLDLRGTQYFGPGTRLLVL.